These 22 T cell receptor beta chains came from one sample sequenced in a study of blood T cell repertoires in COVID-19. Libraries were prepared by immunoSEQ multiplex PCR; TCRdb keeps only in-frame clonotypes and omits some of them. The repertoire holds 100,000 or so clones, with roughly 87% as singletons. Sequenced input: peripheral blood. Every receptor here comes from a man between 25 and 39 years old in a cohort sampled during active COVID-19.

This sequence joins TRBV5-4 and TRBJ2-1; TRBD2 matches at 7 bases. Germline V gene lookup returns CDR1 SGHNT and CDR2 YYREEE (reference sequence). V shed 4 bases, J shed 8 bases, and the junction held 12 bases outside the gene matches. CDR3 length: 15 residues. Here the CDR3 reads CASSRAGSILDEQFF. As DNA, the CDR3 is TGTGCCAGCAGCCGAGCGGGATCCATTCTAGATGAGCAGTTCTTC. Full variable domain (remainder filled in from reference TRBV5-4 and TRBJ2-1): ETGVTQSPTHLIKTRGQQVTLRCSSQSGHNTVSWYQQALGQGPQFIFQYYREEENGRGNFPPRFSGLQFPNYSSELNVNALELDDSALYLCASSRAGSILDEQFFGPGTRLTVL.

This chain links TRBV28 with TRBJ1-5; D is possibly TRBD1 (6 bases). CDR3 length equals 14 residues. CDR1 is MDHEN and CDR2 is SYDVKM in the germline V gene. V lost 7 bases to trimming and J lost 6 bases, with 16 bases between them. The CDR3 spells CASIQVGAGQPQHF. Written as DNA, the CDR3 is TGTGCCAGCATCCAAGTGGGGGCTGGTCAGCCCCAGCATTTT.

The chain employs TRBV29-1 and TRBJ1-1, with 7 positions matching TRBD1. The CDR3 is 13 residues long. Germline V CDR1 and CDR2: SQVTM, ANQGSEA. The ends lost 6 bases at V and 0 bases at J; junction bases unmatched: 4. CDR3 in DNA: TGCAGCGTAAGGACAGGCATGAACACTGAAGCTTTCTTT. This gives the protein CSVRTGMNTEAFF.

This clone appeared a single time. One end of the junction fails to match germline, which may point to a read error. The chain links TRBV5-1 to TRBJ1-4; D is undetermined. This CDR3 is built from 16 residues. Germline-derived CDR1 and CDR2 are SGHRS and YFSETQ. For the CDR3, the DNA is TGCGCCAGCAGCTTGGACGTGTCCACGACGGGTGAAGAACTGTTTTTT. As protein: CASSLDVSTTGEELFF.

This chain connects TRBV5-6 to TRBJ2-6; 7 nucleotides line up with TRBD1. V dropped 2 bases and J dropped 2; count of bases not matched to a gene: 1. The CDR3 covers 15 residues. Per the germline V gene, CDR1 is SGHDT and CDR2 is YYEEEE. The CDR3 DNA reads TGTGCCAGCAGCTTAACAGGGGCTGGGGCCAACGTCCTGACTTTC. It yields the protein CASSLTGAGANVLTF. The variable domain in full, with the rest retrieved from reference TRBV5-6 and TRBJ2-6, is DAGVTQSPTHLIKTRGQQVTLRCSPKSGHDTVSWYQQALGQGPQFIFQYYEEEERQRGNFPDRFSGHQFPNYSSELNVNALLLGDSALYLCASSLTGAGANVLTFGAGSRLTVL.

The rearrangement links TRBV5-4 to TRBJ1-2; 8 bases align to TRBD1. The germline V gene encodes CDR1 SGHNT and CDR2 YYREEE (reference sequence). The CDR3 is 15 residues long. V trimming: 4 bases; J trimming: 5 bases; junction bases outside the gene matches: 10. In nucleotides, the CDR3 is TGTGCCAGCAGCGAGAAGGACAGGGCGGGGTATGGCTACACCTTC. This codes for CASSEKDRAGYGYTF. The variable domain in full, completed from reference TRBV5-4 and TRBJ1-2, reads ETGVTQSPTHLIKTRGQQVTLRCSSQSGHNTVSWYQQALGQGPQFIFQYYREEENGRGNFPPRFSGLQFPNYSSELNVNALELDDSALYLCASSEKDRAGYGYTFGSGTRLTVV.

This clone has just one count. This chain links TRBV6-1 with TRBJ2-5; 7 bases align to TRBD1. V was pared by 0 bases and J by 4 bases, with 2 bases of the junction left unmatched. The CDR3 has 14 amino acids. Germline V gene data show CDR1 as MNHNS and CDR2 as SASEGT. CDR3 protein: CASSEAYRGETQYF. CDR3 sequence (DNA): TGTGCCAGCAGTGAAGCTTACAGGGGAGAGACCCAGTACTTC.

J is TRBJ1-1 and V is TRBV25-1, with D possibly matching TRBD1 (6 bases). V was pared by 5 bases and J by 5 bases, with 15 bases between. CDR1 is MGHDK, CDR2 SYGVNS, per germline. CDR3 length: 14 residues. CDR3 sequence reads: CASSPRGGGTEAFF. CDR3 nucleotides: TGTGCCAGCAGTCCTCGGGGGGGCGGAACTGAAGCTTTCTTT. Drawing the rest from reference TRBV25-1 and TRBJ1-1, the complete variable domain is EADIYQTPRYLVIGTGKKITLECSQTMGHDKMYWYQQDPGMELHLIHYSYGVNSTEKGDLSSESTVSRIRTEHFPLTLESARPSHTSQYLCASSPRGGGTEAFFGQGTRLTVV.

CDR3 coding DNA: TGTGCCATCAGTGAGTTGTCAGGGCGGGAGTATGGCTACACCTTC. Translated: CAISELSGREYGYTF. The J gene is TRBJ1-2, the V gene TRBV10-3; possibly TRBD1 for D (5 bases). Germline lookup yields CDR1 ENHRY and CDR2 SYGVKD. This CDR3 has 15 amino acids. The V end was cut by 1 base, the J end by 5 bases, with 14 bases between.

This sequence joins TRBV24-1 and TRBJ2-1; possible D gene TRBD2, 6 bases. Trimming took 2 bases from V and 3 from J, leaving 19 bases between them. Germline lookup yields CDR1 KGHDR and CDR2 SFDVKD. CDR3 size: 18 residues. The CDR3 loop is CATSDSRGRGVGYNEQFF. The DNA for the CDR3 is TGTGCCACCAGTGATTCCCGGGGTCGCGGGGTGGGCTACAATGAGCAGTTCTTC.

The gene calls are TRBV28 and TRBJ2-1; 9 nucleotides agree with TRBD1. V gave up 6 bases and J gave up 6 bases; unmatched junction bases: 9. The germline gives CDR1 MDHEN, CDR2 SYDVKM. The length of the CDR3 is 15 residues. CDR3 residues: CASRGGQGISNEQFF. In DNA form, the CDR3 reads TGTGCCAGCAGGGGGGGACAGGGAATCTCCAATGAGCAGTTCTTC.

The rearrangement uses TRBV6-5 and TRBJ1-6; 8 nucleotides line up with TRBD1. V trimming: 6 bases; J trimming: 7 bases; junction bases outside the gene matches: 5. The CDR3 consists of 14 residues. Germline loops: CDR1 MNHEY, CDR2 SVGAGI. CDR3 residues: CASRMDRANSPLHF. The CDR3 nucleotides read TGTGCCAGCAGGATGGACAGGGCAAATTCACCCCTCCACTTT.

This clone was recorded a few times. V and J are TRBV6-1 and TRBJ2-2; 8 nucleotides line up with TRBD2. The V gene end was trimmed by 2 bases and the J gene end by 2 bases; junction bases not matched to a gene: 10. The CDR3 is 18 amino acids. Looked up from germline, CDR1 is MNHNS and CDR2 is SASEGT. CDR3 coding DNA: TGTGCCAGCAGTGAACTTGTCGGGGGGGCGAGTAACACCGGGGAGCTGTTTTTT. Translating gives CASSELVGGASNTGELFF.

This clone is a singleton in its sample. The chain joins TRBV7-8 to TRBJ1-1; D may be TRBD1 (6 bases). The CDR3 runs 13 residues. Germline values: CDR1 SGHVS, CDR2 FQNEAQ. V gave up 3 bases and J gave up 5 bases, with 10 bases separating them. Written as DNA, the CDR3 is TGTGCCAGCAGCTTGTCCAGGGGTACTGAAGCTTTCTTT. The encoded protein is CASSLSRGTEAFF.

Of note for this clone: The junction departs from the called germline gene at one end, perhaps through a read error. V is TRBV2 and J is TRBJ2-7; 9 bases match TRBD2. CDR3 size: 18 residues. The germline V gene has CDR1 SNHLY and CDR2 FYNNEI. The DNA of the CDR3 is TGTGCCAGCTGTGAAGGGGCTTGCGGGGGGGACTCTCCCTACGAGCAGTACTTC. This codes for CASCEGACGGDSPYEQYF.

The V call is TRBV9, the J call TRBJ2-5; 8 positions match TRBD2. The trim removed 0 bases at V and 5 bases at J, leaving 6 bases unmatched. Per the germline V gene, CDR1 is SGDLS and CDR2 is YYNGEE. CDR3 size: 15 residues. The CDR3 region has the DNA TGTGCCAGCAGCGTAGGGACTAGCCCCAGGGAGACCCAGTACTTC. Its protein is CASSVGTSPRETQYF.

The chain links TRBV5-1 to TRBJ1-5; 7 bases agree with TRBD1. CDR1 and CDR2 (germline): SGHRS, YFSETQ. The CDR3 consists of 16 residues. The junction had 4 bases not matched to a gene; V was cut back by 0 bases and J by 1 base. The CDR3 reads CASSLAPRGSNQPQHF. In DNA, the CDR3 is TGCGCCAGCAGCTTGGCCCCCAGGGGGAGCAATCAGCCCCAGCATTTT.

V usage is TRBV5-1 and J usage is TRBJ1-4; 8 bases match TRBD1. There are 15 residues in the CDR3. The junction had 7 bases not matched to a gene; V was cut back by 2 bases and J by 7 bases. The germline gives CDR1 SGHRS, CDR2 YFSETQ. CDR3: CASSFTDRGGEKLFF. The CDR3 DNA reads TGCGCCAGCAGCTTCACCGACAGGGGAGGTGAAAAACTGTTTTTT.

The chain couples TRBV11-2 to TRBJ2-2; 8 positions match TRBD2. Germline-derived CDR1 and CDR2 are SGHAT and FQNNGV. Germline trimming cut 5 bases from V and 5 bases from J; bases unmatched to any gene: 10. The CDR3 is 16 amino acids. CDR3 loop: CASSPGYSGVTGELFF. The CDR3, as DNA: TGTGCCAGCAGCCCAGGGTATAGCGGGGTAACCGGGGAGCTGTTTTTT.

The chain joins TRBV7-9 to TRBJ2-1, with D possibly TRBD2 on 6 matching bases. In germline, CDR1 is SEHNR, CDR2 FQNEAQ (reference sequence). Trimming pared 3 bases from V and 2 bases from J, leaving 14 bases between. The CDR3 is 16 residues long. CDR3 in DNA: TGTGCCAGCAGCTTTGGTGGGCGGGGAGCCTACAATGAGCAGTTCTTC. Amino acid sequence: CASSFGGRGAYNEQFF.

The V call is TRBV6-5, the J call TRBJ2-3; D is possibly TRBD2 (5 bases). CDR1 and CDR2 from the germline V gene are MNHEY and SVGAGI. The CDR3 contains 15 residues. Between the trimmed V and J ends, which lost 4 bases and 1 base, there was a span of 12 bases. The CDR3 DNA reads TGTGCCAGCAGTTTGGGGAGTATGGGCACAGATACGCAGTATTTT. Encoded protein: CASSLGSMGTDTQYF.

The J gene is TRBJ1-5, the V gene TRBV30; 7 bases are a match to TRBD1. Trimming removed 3 bases from V and 3 bases from J; junction bases left unmatched: 8. Per germline, CDR1 GTSNPN and CDR2 SVGIG (reference sequence). The CDR3 is made up of 15 amino acids. DNA of the CDR3: TGTGCCTGGAGCGTCGGGACAGTAAACAATCAGCCCCAGCATTTT. Amino acids: CAWSVGTVNNQPQHF. The full variable domain, rest sourced from reference TRBV30 and TRBJ1-5, is SQTIHQWPATLVQPVGSPLSLECTVEGTSNPNLYWYRQAAGRGLQLLFYSVGIGQISSEVPQNLSASRPQDRQFILSSKKLLLSDSGFYLCAWSVGTVNNQPQHFGDGTRLSIL.